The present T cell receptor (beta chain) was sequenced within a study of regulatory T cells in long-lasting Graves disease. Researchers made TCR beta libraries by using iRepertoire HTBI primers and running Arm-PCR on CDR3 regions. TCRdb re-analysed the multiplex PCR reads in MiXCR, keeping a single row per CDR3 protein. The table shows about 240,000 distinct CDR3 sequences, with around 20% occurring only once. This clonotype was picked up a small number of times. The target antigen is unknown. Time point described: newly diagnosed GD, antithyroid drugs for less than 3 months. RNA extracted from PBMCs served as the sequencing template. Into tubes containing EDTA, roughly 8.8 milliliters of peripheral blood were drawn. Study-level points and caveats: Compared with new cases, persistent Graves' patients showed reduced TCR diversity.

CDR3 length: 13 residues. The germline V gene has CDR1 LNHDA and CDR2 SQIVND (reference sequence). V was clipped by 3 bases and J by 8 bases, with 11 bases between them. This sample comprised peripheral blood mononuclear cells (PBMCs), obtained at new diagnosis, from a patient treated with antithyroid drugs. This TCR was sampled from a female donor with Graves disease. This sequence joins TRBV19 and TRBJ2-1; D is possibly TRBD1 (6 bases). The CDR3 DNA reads TGTGCCAGTAGTATGGCAGGGGCGGATGAGCAGTTCTTC. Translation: CASSMAGADEQFF.